The clone carrying this TCR beta chain turned up a few times. Its antigen remains unknown. Germline and junction disagree at one end, which may indicate a read error. The library came from three nested PCR rounds adapted from ARM-PCR protocols. TCRdb processed the multiplex PCR reads anew with MiXCR; each CDR3 protein has one entry. The sample carries tens of thousands of distinct CDR3 sequences, around 61% recorded once. No cell sorting was done before RNA was extracted from the tissue. Distant lung tissue was collected more than 3 cm away from the tumor edge. These data come from a study of tumor and adjacent non-tumor tissue in lung cancer. Study summary: Histology: 12 adenocarcinoma, a couple of squamous cell carcinoma, 1 small cell lung cancer. Samples averaged roughly 4.3 million productive TCRbeta reads each.

Whole-study findings and limits: Top 100 clones took a larger repertoire share in normal lung.

Material: distant non-tumor lung tissue. The TCR originated in a man between 65 and 79 years old with non-small cell lung cancer.

CDR3 sequence reads: CASSYAGGTEAFF. The CDR3 DNA is TGTGCCAGTAGCTACGCAGGGGGCACTGAAGCTTTCTTT. The chain links TRBV7-2 to TRBJ1-1; 7 nucleotides agree with TRBD1. This CDR3 has 13 residues. Germline lookup yields CDR1 SGHTA and CDR2 FQGNSA. Full variable domain (outside the CDR3, taken from reference TRBV7-2 and TRBJ1-1): GAGVSQSPSNKVTEKGKDVELRCDPISGHTALYWYRQSLGQGLEFLIYFQGNSAPDKSGLPSDRFSAERTGGSVSTLTIQRTQQEDSAVYLCASSYAGGTEAFFGQGTRLTVV.